This note documents a single TCR beta chain sequence. Its antigen is unknown. Base qualities are not recorded, but no much larger clone differs from it by a single base. TCRbeta CDR3 regions were amplified from genomic DNA using the immunoSEQ Assay, a bias-controlled multiplex PCR. Concerning the study's data processing: The number of nucleated cells in each sample was estimated by amplification of reference gene primers within the assay. To quantify the absolute abundance of each unique TCRbeta CDR3 rearrangement, sequence reads were collapsed and filtered. Productive Simpson clonality was computed per sample as the square root of Simpson's diversity index over productive rearrangements. Here the immuneACCESS table is served through TCRdb, limited to in-frame sequences with V and J called. Missing clones are a known gap in these copies; in checked studies unresolved V genes cover under half, and the rest lacks a known reason. V, J and clone size derive from that table, while D and trimming were established from the DNA sequence. For this sample there are about 200,000 clones; roughly 87% appear just once. The ten largest account for about 2% of the sample.

This sample was taken from a study of blood T cell repertoires in COVID-19 (dated by TCRdb to the early 2020s). In terms of the full investigation: Samples covering the acute and convalescent phases of COVID-19 were provided by collaborators in the United States, Italy and Spain. The prospective study material was composed of cDNA or gDNA derived from T cells, B-cell-depleted T cells, or PBMCs. Subjects who had been exposed to COVID-19, were actively infected with it, or had recovered from it provided the deeply sampled blood TCRbeta repertoires that made up the dataset. The repertoires were released in a freely available public database meant as a resource for research on the immune response to SARS-CoV-2. The samples were drawn from two sources: the first 160 participants of the ongoing ImmuneRACE study, and 1,254 subjects contributed by 6 global collaborators. A de-identified subject ID, COVID-19 status, age in years and sex were almost always included in the sample metadata. Where available, HLA class I and class II types were obtained from metadata supplied by the sample provider rather than from assay-based typing. Study-wide conclusions, independent of this receptor: How much clinical and demographic metadata was included differed by source and by participant, and the metadata was provided uncurated.

CDR1 and CDR2 (SGHNT, YYREEE) derive from the germline V gene (reference sequence). There are 15 amino acids in the CDR3, from cysteine to phenylalanine inclusive. The kept DNA is CDR3 alone, 45 bases in frame from the first base. V lost 1 base and J lost 3 bases; the stretch between them is 13 bases long. Whole blood was collected in K2EDTA tubes by collaborating institutions according to the institutions' own protocols. For TCRbeta analysis, collaborators shipped samples in one of three forms: frozen whole blood, isolated PBMCs, or DNA extracted from either of those sample types. The specimen sequenced was peripheral blood. The rearrangement combines TRBV5-4 with TRBJ1-1; the best D guess is TRBD1, with 5 bases matching. This sequence was found in a man aged 40-50 years with active or convalescent COVID-19. This receptor has the CDR3 CASSLSARGDTEAFF. Read as DNA, the sequence is TGTGCCAGCAGCTTGAGCGCAAGGGGCGACACTGAAGCTTTCTTT.